Presented here are 20 T cell receptor beta chains from one specimen sequenced in a study of OX40 agonist ivuxolimab in advanced cancers. Libraries were made using the immunoSEQ multiplex PCR assay. This is the immuneACCESS table as TCRdb keeps it, with only in-frame sequences that have V and J called. A part of the clones is gone; compared with another copy, unresolved V genes explain less than half, and the rest is unexplained. This sample has 45,000 to 55,000 clones in its table, and more than 80% of those were observed once. Clones ranked in the top ten supply 1% to 1.5% of the sample. The sequencing here drew on CD4+ or CD8+ T cells sorted from blood, taken in a trial of the OX40 agonist ivuxolimab. These receptors all come from an adult with an advanced solid tumor such as melanoma, head and neck, liver or kidney cancer.

This clone was detected once. This chain links TRBV25-1 with TRBJ2-1, with D perhaps TRBD1 or TRBD2 (5 bases each). The CDR3 has 16 amino acids. CDR1 is MGHDK, CDR2 SYGVNS, per germline. V dropped 4 bases and J dropped 0 bases, with 13 bases sitting between them. This chain's CDR3 is CASSARGGSSYNEQFF. CDR3 nucleotide sequence: TGTGCCAGCAGTGCCCGTGGGGGTAGCTCCTACAATGAGCAGTTCTTC. Drawing the rest from reference TRBV25-1 and TRBJ2-1, the complete variable domain is EADIYQTPRYLVIGTGKKITLECSQTMGHDKMYWYQQDPGMELHLIHYSYGVNSTEKGDLSSESTVSRIRTEHFPLTLESARPSHTSQYLCASSARGGSSYNEQFFGPGTRLTVL.

The chain links TRBV18 to TRBJ2-3; D call uncertain. V lost 5 bases, J lost 0 bases, and 18 bases lay in between. Germline CDR1 reads KGHSH; CDR2 reads LQKENI. The CDR3 extends over 17 amino acids. The DNA for the CDR3 is TGTGCCAGCTCAAACTTGGGCGAGCGTATTAGCACAGATACGCAGTATTTT. Its translation: CASSNLGERISTDTQYF.

CDR3 in amino acids: CASRSTAVTGELFF. CDR3 DNA: TGTGCCAGCAGATCGACCGCGGTTACCGGGGAGCTGTTTTTT. The chain is built from TRBV2 and TRBJ2-2; D unresolved. The germline CDR1 and CDR2 sequences are SNHLY and FYNNEI. The CDR3 loop spans 14 amino acids. Trimming took 6 bases from V and 5 from J, leaving 13 bases between them. The entire variable domain, with the rest obtained from reference TRBV2 and TRBJ2-2, is as follows: EPEVTQTPSHQVTQMGQEVILRCVPISNHLYFYWYRQILGQKVEFLVSFYNNEISEKSEIFDDQFSVERPDGSNFTLKIRSTKLEDSAMYFCASRSTAVTGELFFGEGSRLTVL.

V gene TRBV2 combines with J gene TRBJ2-2, with D perhaps TRBD2 (5 bases). The CDR3 contains 15 residues. Germline V gives CDR1 SNHLY, CDR2 FYNNEI. V lost 2 bases, J lost 1 base, and 8 bases lay in between. The CDR3 spells CASSEWTVNTGELFF. The CDR3 DNA reads as TGTGCCAGCAGTGAATGGACTGTGAACACCGGGGAGCTGTTTTTT.

This chain links TRBV7-2 with TRBJ2-3; maybe TRBD2 (6 bases). V lost 4 bases, J lost 0 bases, and 14 bases lay in between. Germline V gene sequence: CDR1 SGHTA, CDR2 FQGNSA. This CDR3 contains 16 residues. CDR3 sequence: CASSSGGRGSTDTQYF. The CDR3 DNA reads TGTGCCAGCAGCTCTGGAGGGCGGGGAAGCACAGATACGCAGTATTTT.

The rearrangement links TRBV7-3 to TRBJ2-1, with TRBD2 identical over 12 bases. The CDR3 has 18 residues. Germline-derived CDR1 and CDR2 are SGHTA and FQGTGA. V dropped 4 bases and J dropped 9; count of bases not matched to a gene: 16. The CDR3 bases are TGTGCCAGCAGCTCCAACTCAAGACTAGCGGGGGTATCCACTGAGCAGTTCTTC. This gives the protein CASSSNSRLAGVSTEQFF.

The table lists this clone with a count of one. The rearrangement uses TRBV27 and TRBJ2-1; D is ambiguous. CDR1 and CDR2 from the germline V gene are MNHEY and SMNVEV (reference sequence). The CDR3 covers 15 residues. Trimming removed 0 bases from V and 5 bases from J, with 11 bases in between. CDR3 DNA: TGTGCCAGCAGTTTATCGCGACCGACCAACAATGAGCAGTTCTTC. Translated, it gives CASSLSRPTNNEQFF.

V gene TRBV2 combines with J gene TRBJ1-1, with no clear D. The CDR3 extends over 12 amino acids. CDR1 and CDR2 from the germline V gene are SNHLY and FYNNEI. Trimming shortened V by 4 bases and J by 4 bases, and 7 bases separated the two germline ends. The CDR3 DNA reads as TGTGCCAGCAGTGGAAGTTTCACTGAAGCTTTCTTT. Its protein product is CASSGSFTEAFF.

The gene calls are TRBV2 and TRBJ1-2, with a tentative D call TRBD1 (5 bases). Germline CDR1 is SNHLY and CDR2 is FYNNEI. The CDR3 extends over 11 amino acids. Trimming took off 8 bases at V and 5 bases at J, with 9 bases between the two ends. In DNA form, the CDR3 reads TGTGCCAGCTCTGAGGGGTATGGCTACACCTTC. This encodes CASSEGYGYTF.

The V call is TRBV29-1, the J call TRBJ1-2, with 11 bases identical to TRBD1. Germline trimming cut 6 bases from V and 2 bases from J; bases unmatched to any gene: 2. The CDR3 consists of 13 residues. Germline CDR1 and CDR2: SQVTM and ANQGSEA. The CDR3, as DNA: TGCAGCGTGGGACAGGGGGACAACTATGGCTACACCTTC. Its protein product is CSVGQGDNYGYTF.

V is TRBV6-6 and J is TRBJ1-3, with D unclear. The germline V gene encodes CDR1 MNHNY and CDR2 SVGAGI (reference sequence). CDR3 length: 12 amino acids. V was shortened by 2 bases and J by 4 bases, with 3 bases between the two germline ends. The DNA of the CDR3 is TGTGCCAGCAGTTACGGGGGAAACACCATATATTTT. The encoded protein is CASSYGGNTIYF.

This sequence joins TRBV5-1 and TRBJ1-1; the match to TRBD1 covers 9 bases. The germline CDR1 and CDR2 sequences are SGHRS and YFSETQ. J gave up 10 bases and V 4 bases, and 17 bases lay outside the gene matches. The length of the CDR3 is 16 residues. This CDR3 reads CASSAGTGFRDAGAFF. The DNA for the CDR3 is TGCGCCAGCAGCGCCGGGACAGGGTTCCGGGACGCTGGAGCTTTCTTT. The full variable domain, in which reference TRBV5-1 and TRBJ1-1 provide the parts outside the CDR3, is KAGVTQTPRYLIKTRGQQVTLSCSPISGHRSVSWYQQTPGQGLQFLFEYFSETQRNKGNFPGRFSGRQFSNSRSEMNVSTLELGDSALYLCASSAGTGFRDAGAFFGQGTRLTVV.

The chain combines TRBV5-8 with TRBJ2-2, with TRBD1 matching over 9 bases. This CDR3 contains 16 residues. Germline V gene sequence: CDR1 SGHTS, CDR2 YDEGEE. V dropped 1 base and J dropped 4; count of bases not matched to a gene: 5. In DNA, the CDR3 is TGTGCCAGCAGCTTGCACCGGGACAGGGTCACCGGGGAGCTGTTTTTT. As protein: CASSLHRDRVTGELFF.

The rearrangement links TRBV21-1 to TRBJ2-2; the table's D call TRBD2 went unverified against the DNA. TRBV21-1 is a documented pseudogene. CDR3 length: 12 residues. The chain's CDR3 is CASSKQGGGLFF. CDR3 bases: TGTGCCAGCAGCAAACAGGGAGGGGGGCTGTTTTTT.

The chain joins TRBV14 to TRBJ1-5, with D unclear. Looked up from germline, CDR1 is SGHDN and CDR2 is FVKESK. The CDR3 contains 17 residues. V gave up 3 bases and J gave up 0 bases, with 15 bases separating them. The CDR3 bases are TGTGCCAGCAGCCACTCATATAAGGACTGTAGCAATCAGCCCCAGCATTTT. Encoded protein: CASSHSYKDCSNQPQHF.

The chain employs TRBV9 and TRBJ1-6, with 9 bases identical to TRBD1. This CDR3 spans 17 amino acids. J gave up 1 base and V 4 bases, and 6 bases lay outside the gene matches. Germline CDR1 reads SGDLS; CDR2 reads YYNGEE. The CDR3 protein is CASSPLDRGSYNSPLHF. The CDR3 DNA reads as TGTGCCAGCAGCCCGCTGGACAGGGGATCCTATAATTCACCCCTCCACTTT.

The chain joins TRBV25-1 to TRBJ2-1; 7 bases align to TRBD1. The CDR3 runs 13 residues. V lost 5 bases, J lost 8 bases, and 6 bases stayed unmatched. The germline V gene encodes CDR1 MGHDK and CDR2 SYGVNS. Here the CDR3 DNA reads TGTGCCAGCAGTTCACAGGGGTTCGATGAGCAGTTCTTC. It codes for CASSSQGFDEQFF. Full variable domain (missing parts from reference TRBV25-1 and TRBJ2-1): EADIYQTPRYLVIGTGKKITLECSQTMGHDKMYWYQQDPGMELHLIHYSYGVNSTEKGDLSSESTVSRIRTEHFPLTLESARPSHTSQYLCASSSQGFDEQFFGPGTRLTVL.

The rearrangement links TRBV7-9 to TRBJ2-3, with D maybe TRBD2 (6 bases). Per germline, CDR1 SEHNR and CDR2 FQNEAQ (reference sequence). V was cut by 5 bases and J by 1 base, with 16 bases left in between. This CDR3 region has 16 residues. The CDR3 is CASSRSQAGRTDTQYF. Here the CDR3 DNA reads TGTGCCAGCAGCCGATCTCAGGCGGGGCGCACAGATACGCAGTATTTT.

As DNA, the CDR3 is TGTGCCAGCAGTCCCCGGACAGGGGTTGGCTATGGCTACACCTTC. It encodes CASSPRTGVGYGYTF. The rearrangement uses TRBV27 and TRBJ1-2, with 9 bases lining up with TRBD1. The CDR3 contains 15 residues. Germline V gene sequence: CDR1 MNHEY, CDR2 SMNVEV (reference sequence). With 5 bases clipped from V and 4 bases from J, the junction kept 8 bases outside the gene matches.

The gene calls are TRBV18 and TRBJ1-1, with a possible D match to TRBD1 (6 bases). The V end was cut by 0 bases, the J end by 3 bases, with 11 bases between. This CDR3 has 15 residues. Germline V gene sequence: CDR1 KGHSH, CDR2 LQKENI. The CDR3 nucleotides are TGTGCCAGCTCACCACCGACGGGGGCTCACACTGAAGCTTTCTTT. Protein: CASSPPTGAHTEAFF.